A selection of T cell receptor beta chains follows, all from one sample in a study of regulatory T cells in long-lasting Graves disease. In TCRdb, the multiplex PCR reads were re-called with MiXCR into one record per CDR3 protein. This table has 650,000 to 850,000 distinct CDR3 sequences, about 30% appearing once. This sample comprised peripheral blood mononuclear cells (PBMCs), obtained when the disease was refractory, from a patient treated with antithyroid drugs. These receptors were taken from a female donor with Graves disease. The CDR3 runs from the conserved cysteine through the conserved F or W.

v_gene: TRBV27
len: 18
j_gene: TRBJ1-6
CDR3aa: CASAELTGISPDNSPLHF

v_gene: TRBV6-1
len: 12
j_gene: TRBJ2-5
CDR3aa: CASSNTGETQYF

v_gene: TRBV12-3/TRBV12-4
len: 12
j_gene: TRBJ2-2
CDR3aa: CASRQESGELFF

v_gene: TRBV20-1
len: 14
j_gene: TRBJ1-3
CDR3aa: CSARGQGSGNTIYF

v_gene: TRBV6-2/TRBV6-3
len: 15
j_gene: TRBJ1-1
CDR3aa: CASSYSWGGNTEAFF

v_gene: TRBV28
len: 16
j_gene: TRBJ1-1
CDR3aa: CAGRGWGDSGYTEAFF

v_gene: TRBV11-3
len: 14
j_gene: TRBJ2-3
CDR3aa: CASSRENRPGTQYF

v_gene: TRBV28
len: 14
j_gene: TRBJ2-1
CDR3aa: CASSPAGVLNEQFF

v_gene: TRBV29-1
len: 12
j_gene: TRBJ1-2
CDR3aa: CSVAVGGQGYTF

v_gene: TRBV6-1
len: 12
j_gene: TRBJ2-2
CDR3aa: CASSARGGELFF

v_gene: TRBV13
len: 14
j_gene: TRBJ2-7
CDR3aa: CASSHWGQGGEQYF

v_gene: TRBV7-9
len: 14
j_gene: TRBJ1-1
CDR3aa: CASSRGQENTEAFF

v_gene: TRBV12-3/TRBV12-4
len: 13
j_gene: TRBJ1-1
CDR3aa: CASSFRMNTEAFF

v_gene: TRBV20-1
len: 15
j_gene: TRBJ1-5
CDR3aa: CSARRAGLNNQPQHF

v_gene: TRBV6-5
len: 14
j_gene: TRBJ2-7
CDR3aa: CASSSSGMAYEQYF

v_gene: TRBV20-1
len: 12
j_gene: TRBJ1-1
CDR3aa: CSARDVSTEAFF

v_gene: TRBV5-1
len: 15
j_gene: TRBJ2-1
CDR3aa: CASSLGSGYLNEQFF

v_gene: TRBV6-1
len: 15
j_gene: TRBJ1-1
CDR3aa: CASSEYEGGNTEAFF

v_gene: TRBV7-6
len: 13
j_gene: TRBJ2-5
CDR3aa: CASSFTGQETQYF

v_gene: TRBV7-9
len: 14
j_gene: TRBJ2-1
CDR3aa: CASSLPLGYNEQFF

v_gene: TRBV6-2/TRBV6-3
len: 14
j_gene: TRBJ2-4
CDR3aa: CASSYRRGAGIQYF

v_gene: TRBV12-5
len: 17
j_gene: TRBJ1-5
CDR3aa: CASGLVIGAPGNQPQHF

v_gene: TRBV29-1
len: 12
j_gene: TRBJ2-5
CDR3aa: CSVRASQETQYF

v_gene: TRBV30
len: 14
j_gene: TRBJ1-1
CDR3aa: CAWNHLGANTEAFF

v_gene: TRBV18
len: 13
j_gene: TRBJ1-2
CDR3aa: CASSPSGGGGYTF

v_gene: TRBV20-1
len: 13
j_gene: TRBJ2-7
CDR3aa: CSGEQRESYEQYF

v_gene: TRBV19
len: 16
j_gene: TRBJ1-5
CDR3aa: CASSPASGGPNQPQHF

v_gene: TRBV6-1
len: 13
j_gene: TRBJ1-5
CDR3aa: CASTDRGHQPQHF

v_gene: TRBV5-1
len: 17
j_gene: TRBJ1-3
CDR3aa: CASSRNLRQDSGNTIYF

v_gene: TRBV6-2/TRBV6-3
len: 15
j_gene: TRBJ1-5
CDR3aa: CASSEGASVSQPQHF

v_gene: TRBV6-5
len: 13
j_gene: TRBJ1-5
CDR3aa: CASSYSNDQPQHF

v_gene: TRBV19
len: 14
j_gene: TRBJ1-2
CDR3aa: CASSPMDRGHGYTF

v_gene: TRBV27
len: 15
j_gene: TRBJ2-7
CDR3aa: CASSLSAGGTYEQYF

v_gene: TRBV24-1
len: 13
j_gene: TRBJ2-2
CDR3aa: CATSDLVAGELFF

v_gene: TRBV27
len: 15
j_gene: TRBJ2-7
CDR3aa: CASSPRPYWDSKQYF

v_gene: TRBV5-1
len: 16
j_gene: TRBJ1-5
CDR3aa: CASSPGTRGLNQPQHF

v_gene: TRBV30
len: 11
j_gene: TRBJ1-2
CDR3aa: CAWSTGYGYTF

v_gene: TRBV9
len: 16
j_gene: TRBJ1-1
CDR3aa: CASSVHPGVLNTEAFF

v_gene: TRBV25-1
len: 18
j_gene: TRBJ1-2
CDR3aa: CASSESGTGGRGSYGYTF

v_gene: TRBV10-3
len: 16
j_gene: TRBJ1-5
CDR3aa: CAISEGTGGPYQPQHF

v_gene: TRBV12-3/TRBV12-4
len: 12
j_gene: TRBJ1-2
CDR3aa: CASSLDRIGYTF

v_gene: TRBV28
len: 14
j_gene: TRBJ1-1
CDR3aa: CASSLSPQNTEAFF

v_gene: TRBV11-3
len: 13
j_gene: TRBJ2-1
CDR3aa: CASSVGEGNEQFF

v_gene: TRBV7-9
len: 15
j_gene: TRBJ1-2
CDR3aa: CASSLERGPNYGYTF

v_gene: TRBV28
len: 18
j_gene: TRBJ2-7
CDR3aa: CASSPYYSSGTGGIEQYF

v_gene: TRBV7-3
len: 15
j_gene: TRBJ2-3
CDR3aa: CASSLTGGVQDTQYF

v_gene: TRBV6-5
len: 15
j_gene: TRBJ1-6
CDR3aa: CASSYGQIANSPLHF

v_gene: TRBV6-1
len: 10
j_gene: TRBJ2-7
CDR3aa: CASDSYEQYF

v_gene: TRBV27
len: 17
j_gene: TRBJ2-5
CDR3aa: CASRPGRVQVSQETQYF

v_gene: TRBV6-1
len: 13
j_gene: TRBJ2-7
CDR3aa: CASARSGRYEQYF

v_gene: TRBV5-1
len: 15
j_gene: TRBJ2-4
CDR3aa: CASSFGLAGVDIQYF

v_gene: TRBV6-2/TRBV6-3
len: 16
j_gene: TRBJ2-7
CDR3aa: CASSVEGTSLPYEQYF

v_gene: TRBV28
len: 17
j_gene: TRBJ1-3
CDR3aa: CASSNLLRNPSGNTIYF

v_gene: TRBV19
len: 15
j_gene: TRBJ2-5
CDR3aa: CASSHRRGQRETQYF